This T cell receptor (beta chain) emerged from a study of blood T cells in healthy people across ages. V lost 3 bases to trimming and J lost 5 bases, with 16 bases between them. The CDR3 totals 15 residues. Next came a second PCR, run for about 6 to 12 cycles, which used a sample-barcoded 5' primer along with a J-beta primer mix. Each cDNA molecule, via a template-switch adaptor with 12 random nucleotides, was tagged. TCRdb used MiXCR to reprocess the 5' RACE reads, holding one entry per CDR3 protein. The sample lists around 1,800,000 distinct CDR3 sequences, roughly two fifths occurring once. The sequence was collected from a human donor in good health. V is TRBV12-3 or TRBV12-4 and J is TRBJ1-1, with a weak D call TRBD1 (6 bases). The sequenced sample was blood. CDR3 bases: TGTGCCAGCAGTTTCAATACAGGGAGGGGTACTGAAGCTTTCTTT. It translates to CASSFNTGRGTEAFF.